This TCR beta chain derives from a study of cytotoxic CD8 clonotypes in ibrutinib-treated CLL (dated by TCRdb to the early 2020s). Looking at the study overall: In this cohort, approximately 15 patients were treatment-naive and ten to eleven were relapsed/refractory, while fewer than 18 had unmutated IGHV. Of the roughly 86 people in the trial, about 27 had longitudinal samples available. Cryopreserved peripheral blood mononuclear cells were obtained prior to treatment, at the time of response, and at either disease progression or sustained remission. Partial responses were observed in about 25 patients and complete responses in 2; after a median follow-up of around 68 months, remission was maintained in approximately 15 patients and progression was observed in approximately 12. The response samples were drawn at a median of approximately 12 months into treatment, with a range of roughly 6 to 40 months. On average, each sample had 255,043 productive templates and almost 95,000 productive rearrangements. All remission and progressive disease samples were collected while patients were still receiving ibrutinib.

Study-wide findings and limitations: Clonality rose at ibrutinib response, remained stable during sustained remission, and dropped back toward baseline at progression. Sampling times were not matched between patients in sustained remission and patients whose disease was progressing, and lymph node repertoires were not examined. Baseline clonality was found to be higher than that of age-matched healthy donors and was strongly correlated with circulating CD8+ T-cell counts. Public clonotypes were rare and either contracted or stayed stable during treatment, and the rise in clonality at ibrutinib response reflected the expansion of private clonotypes.

Taken with the paper, the label for time point translates to: eleven to twelve months on ibrutinib. For TCR beta library preparation, 1.5 to 2.5 micrograms of genomic DNA was extracted from cryopreserved PBMCs. Longitudinal blood samples from CLL patients on ibrutinib monotherapy underwent high-throughput TCR beta sequencing. The patients were enrolled in a single-center, open-label phase 2 trial of ibrutinib monotherapy. Counted from cysteine to phenylalanine, this CDR3 has 14 amino acids. The entry retains the CDR3 DNA only, 42 bases that are in frame from base 1. V has 11 bases trimmed and J has 10 bases trimmed; junction bases matching no gene number 13. The germline V gene (reference sequence) sets CDR1 to LNHDA and CDR2 to SQIVND. Each clonotype received, on average, roughly 9.6x coverage in deep resolution sequencing performed on a MiSeq, where the target depth lay between 1 in 1 million and 1 in 200,000 T cells. The immunoSEQ hsTCRB Kit was used to generate the TCR beta libraries. As for the authors' bioinformatics: The data were analyzed with ImmunoSEQ Analyzer and ImmunoSEQ Data Assistant, and V, D and J gene assignments followed IMGT definitions. Clonality was computed as one minus normalized Shannon entropy of productive rearrangement frequencies, ranging from 0 to 1. Only overrepresented clonotypes making up at least 0.05% of the repertoire of each patient were included in the public clonotype analysis. Approximately 13 age-matched healthy donor repertoires from immuneACCESS served as clonality controls. TCRdb provides this immuneACCESS table in a form limited to in-frame rearrangements. Some clones are lacking; in checked studies, under half of them reflect an unresolved V gene, and why the rest are absent is not known. The DNA was the basis for D and trimming; V, J and clone size are from that table. Here the sample has about 160,000 clones; approximately 80% occur a single time. The ten largest clonotypes hold roughly 2% of the sample.

With respect to this clone: Its antigen is currently not known. Per-nucleotide qualities are absent, and no much larger clonotype sits a single base away.

The rearranged chain carries TRBV19 and TRBJ2-5; TRBD2 fits 13 bases in the junction. The sequence was collected from a human donor with chronic lymphocytic leukemia. Sequencing was performed on PBMCs, taken after 12 months of ibrutinib treatment. Here is the DNA: TGTGCCTCAAAGACAGGACTAGCGGGGGACCTCCAGTACTTC. The resulting protein is CASKTGLAGDLQYF.